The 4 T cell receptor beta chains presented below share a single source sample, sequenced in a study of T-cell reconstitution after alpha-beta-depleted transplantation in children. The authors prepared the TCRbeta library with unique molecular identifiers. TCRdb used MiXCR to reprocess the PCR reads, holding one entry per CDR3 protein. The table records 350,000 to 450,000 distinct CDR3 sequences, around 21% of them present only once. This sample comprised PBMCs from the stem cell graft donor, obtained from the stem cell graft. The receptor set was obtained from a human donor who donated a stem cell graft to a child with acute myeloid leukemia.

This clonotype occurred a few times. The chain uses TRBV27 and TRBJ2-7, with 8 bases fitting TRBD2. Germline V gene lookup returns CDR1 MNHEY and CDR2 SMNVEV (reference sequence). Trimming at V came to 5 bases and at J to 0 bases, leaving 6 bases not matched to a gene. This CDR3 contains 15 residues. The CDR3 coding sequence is TGTGCCAGCAGTGGAATAGCGGGACTCTCCTACGAGCAGTACTTC. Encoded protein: CASSGIAGLSYEQYF.

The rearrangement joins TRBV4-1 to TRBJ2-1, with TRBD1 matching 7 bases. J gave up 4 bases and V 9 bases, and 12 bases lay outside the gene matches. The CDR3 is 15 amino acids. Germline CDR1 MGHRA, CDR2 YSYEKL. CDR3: CASRDQGVGYNEQFF. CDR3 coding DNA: TGCGCCAGTAGAGACCAGGGGGTTGGTTACAATGAGCAGTTCTTC.

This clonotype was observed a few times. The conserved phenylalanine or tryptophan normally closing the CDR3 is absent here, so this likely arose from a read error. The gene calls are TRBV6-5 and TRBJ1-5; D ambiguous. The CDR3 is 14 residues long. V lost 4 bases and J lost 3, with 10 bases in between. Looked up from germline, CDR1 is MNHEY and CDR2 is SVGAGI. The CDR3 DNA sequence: TGTGCCAGCAGTTTTACGAGGTCCAATCAGCCCCAGCATGTT. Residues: CASSFTRSNQPQHV.

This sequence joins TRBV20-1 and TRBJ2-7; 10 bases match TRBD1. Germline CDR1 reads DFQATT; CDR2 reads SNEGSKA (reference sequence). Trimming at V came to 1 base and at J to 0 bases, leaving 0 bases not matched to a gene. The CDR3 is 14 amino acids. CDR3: CSARGDRGSYEQYF. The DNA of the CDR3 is TGCAGTGCTAGAGGGGACAGGGGCTCCTACGAGCAGTACTTC.